Described below is a single T cell receptor (beta chain) sequence and its context. Its matching antigen is unknown. Germline V lookup: CDR1 SGHTA, CDR2 FQGNSA. CDR3 size: 15 residues. The trim removed 4 bases at V and 4 bases at J, leaving 7 bases unmatched. The data derive from a study of beta chain features in type 1 diabetes. For the study at large: Across the samples, 90 million to 120 million sorted cells were examined in total.

Expressed TCRB transcripts got sequenced, as all isolated RNA was reverse transcribed. Measured with immunoSEQ multiplex PCR; TCRdb has only the in-frame clones, and not every one. The sample shows over 120,000 clones, just over 9% of them seen only once. Points from the study as a whole: People with Type 1 diabetes carried modestly yet significantly shorter TCRB CDR3s in all four CD4+ subsets. Junctions at VDJ sites from type 1 diabetes patients had fewer insertions and more deletions.

The sample comprised central memory CD4+ T cells from blood. This TCR derives from a man between 18 and 29 years old in good health. The V call is TRBV7-2, the J call TRBJ1-1; 9 bases fit TRBD1. In DNA form, the CDR3 reads TGTGCCAGCAGCTCCCGGGACAGGGTATCCACTGAAGCTTTCTTT. The encoded protein is CASSSRDRVSTEAFF.